The rows below give T cell receptor beta chains drawn from one sample of a study of tumor and adjacent non-tumor tissue in lung cancer. One entry per CDR3 protein, called by TCRdb with MiXCR from the multiplex PCR reads. The repertoire consists of 85,000 to 100,000 distinct CDR3 sequences, with roughly 70% occurring once and the leading ten covering around 17%. Source material: lung tumor tissue. The receptors originated from a man in his 60s with non-small cell lung cancer. Each CDR3 is given with its conserved first and last residue. Each record gives: D gene, J gene, V gene, clone size, CDR3 protein, CDR3 DNA. D genes are given only for firm matches. Size is stated for part of the rows, as once, few or many counts, or as a class when the clone is expanded.

>TRBD2|TRBJ2-1|TRBV6-1|NA
CTSRPGLSSYNEQFF
TGTACCAGCAGGCCGGGACTAAGCTCCTATAATGAGCAGTTCTTC
>NA|TRBJ2-4|TRBV29-1|NA
CSVDTAKNIQYF
TGCAGCGTTGATACAGCCAAAAACATTCAGTACTTC
>TRBD1|TRBJ1-1|TRBV7-9|many
CASSIQGARAFF
TGTGCCAGCAGCATACAGGGGGCGCGGGCTTTCTTT
>TRBD1|TRBJ1-2|TRBV6-2/TRBV6-3|NA
CASRGQGNYSYSF
TGTGCCAGCAGGGGACAGGGAAACTATAGCTACAGCTTC
>TRBD2|TRBJ2-3|TRBV2|few
CASSGTSGATVDTQYF
TGTGCCAGCAGCGGCACTAGCGGGGCAACCGTAGATACGCAGTATTTT
>NA|TRBJ1-2|TRBV2|once
CASHSGRGANYGYTF
TGTGCCAGCCACTCGGGCAGGGGAGCTAACTATGGCTACACCTTC
>NA|TRBJ1-5|TRBV2|NA
CASSEGSAVVQPQHF
TGTGCCAGTAGTGAAGGTTCTGCCGTAGTTCAGCCCCAGCATTTT
>NA|TRBJ2-5|TRBV6-5|large
CASSKGLAGTQYF
TGTGCCAGCAGTAAGGGACTCGCAGGGACCCAGTACTTC
>NA|TRBJ2-7|TRBV7-9|NA
CASSLANGVSDEQYF
TGTGCCAGCAGCTTAGCTAACGGGGTTTCTGACGAGCAGTACTTC
>NA|TRBJ2-4|TRBV4-1|many
CASSQAMTESIAKNIQYF
TGCGCCAGCAGCCAAGCAATGACCGAATCCATAGCCAAAAACATTCAGTACTTC
>NA|TRBJ1-2|TRBV5-6|NA
CASSMERGRIGIF
TGTGCCAGCAGCATGGAGCGGGGCAGGATTGGCATCTTC
>NA|TRBJ2-5|TRBV12-3/TRBV12-4|few
CAISLGGHPQETQYF
TGTGCCATCAGTTTAGGGGGACACCCCCAAGAGACCCAGTATTTC
>TRBD2|TRBJ2-3|TRBV11-2|medium-sized
CASSLPGLDTDTQYF
TGTGCCAGCAGCTTACCGGGACTAGACACAGATACGCAGTATTTT
>NA|TRBJ2-3|TRBV2|NA
CASSVTAFTDTQYF
TGTGCCAGCAGTGTGACCGCATTCACAGATACGCAGTATTTT
>NA|TRBJ2-5|TRBV18|NA
CASSPSGRETQCF
TGTGCCAGCTCACCCTCGGGACGGGAGACCCAGTGCTTC
>NA|TRBJ1-2|TRBV11-1|NA
CASSDTDGGYGYTF
TGTGCCAGCAGCGATACGGACGGAGGCTATGGCTACACCTTC
>NA|TRBJ1-1|TRBV29-1|NA
CSVERRGTEAFF
TGCAGCGTTGAAAGAAGAGGTACTGAAGCTTTCTTT
>NA|TRBJ1-3|TRBV6-5|many
CAAMGRGRGNTIYF
TGTGCCGCGATGGGACGCGGGAGGGGAAACACCATATATTTT
>TRBD2|TRBJ2-7|TRBV6-1|many
CASTVQRGRREQYF
TGTGCCAGCACCGTTCAGCGGGGGCGCCGTGAGCAGTACTTC
>NA|TRBJ1-2|TRBV14|NA
CASSQEVGQCGYTF
TGTGCCAGCAGCCAAGAGGTCGGACAATGTGGCTACACCTTC
>NA|TRBJ2-5|TRBV4-3|NA
CACSQDCGEETQYF
TGCGCCTGCAGCCAAGACTGTGGAGAAGAGACCCAGTACTTC
>NA|TRBJ2-1|TRBV11-2|NA
CASSLHQGMRDEQLF
TGTGCCAGCAGCCTGCACCAGGGGATGAGGGATGAGCAGCTCTTC
>TRBD2|TRBJ2-1|TRBV7-8|many
CASSSPSGGAGNEQFF
TGTGCCAGCAGCTCTCCCAGCGGGGGGGCCGGTAATGAGCAGTTCTTC
>TRBD1|TRBJ1-6|TRBV6-5|NA
CASRRTGVVENSPLLF
TGTGCCAGCAGAAGGACAGGGGTGGTAGAGAACTCACCCCTCCTCTTT
>TRBD2|TRBJ2-3|TRBV6-5|NA
CASSLGKAGGLSTQYF
TGTGCCAGCAGTTTAGGGAAGGCGGGAGGTTTAAGTACGCAGTATTTT
>NA|TRBJ2-6|TRBV6-2/TRBV6-3|NA
CDSRDTSSRANVLTF
TGTGACAGCAGAGATACTAGCTCTCGGGCCAACGTCCTGACTTTC
>TRBD1|TRBJ1-1|TRBV11-1|NA
CASSLFRDSTVNTGAIF
TGTGCTAGCAGCTTATTCAGGGACAGCACAGTTAACACTGGAGCTATCTTT
>NA|TRBJ2-3|TRBV6-5|NA
CASSRKGNQPQYF
TGTGCCAGCAGCAGAAAAGGCAACCAGCCCCAGTATTTT
>TRBD2|TRBJ2-2|TRBV5-1|NA
CASSLDGLATRRAGELFF
TGCGCCAGCAGCTTGGATGGACTAGCGACCAGGCGGGCCGGGGAGCTGTTTTTT